Listed here are 8 T cell receptor beta chains from one sample, sequenced in a study of T cell changes during pregnancy in multiple sclerosis. This table comes from immunoSEQ multiplex PCR, and its TCRdb copy is limited to in-frame clones, with some not included. The table lists tens of thousands of clones, roughly 88% of them singletons, with approximately 6.6% in the top ten. Material: peripheral blood, obtained in the third trimester of pregnancy. The source of these receptors is a female donor in good health, enrolled as a control in a pregnancy study.

Here the CDR3 DNA reads TGTGCCAGCAGCTCACAGGGGCCCTACAATGAGCAGTTCTTC. Its protein product is CASSSQGPYNEQFF. The rearrangement uses TRBV6-4 and TRBJ2-1; 7 nucleotides match TRBD1. This CDR3 is 14 amino acids long. Germline V gene data show CDR1 as MRHNA and CDR2 as SNTAGT. V shed 6 bases and J 2 bases; nucleotides not matched to a gene: 4.

The gene calls are TRBV30 and TRBJ1-2; D might be TRBD1 (6 bases). The CDR3 has 14 amino acids. The ends were cut back, 3 bases at V and 6 bases at J, with 17 bases in the middle. Germline CDR1 GTSNPN, CDR2 SVGIG (reference sequence). In DNA form, the CDR3 reads TGTGCCTGGAGCCCAGGATTCAGGGGAAATGGCTACACCTTC. It translates to CAWSPGFRGNGYTF.

The J gene is TRBJ2-1, the V gene TRBV5-5, with TRBD2 identical over 9 bases. CDR1 and CDR2 (germline): SGHKS, YYEKEE (reference sequence). This CDR3 region has 15 residues. Germline trimming cut 4 bases from V and 6 bases from J; bases unmatched to any gene: 8. CDR3 nucleotides: TGTGCCAGCAGCCCCAGACTAGCGGAACTCAATGAGCAGTTCTTC. Residues: CASSPRLAELNEQFF.

The V call is TRBV2, the J call TRBJ2-1, with 7 positions matching TRBD2. The CDR3 spans 16 residues. After removal of 1 base from V and 3 bases from J, the junction contained 6 bases not matched to a gene. Per germline, CDR1 SNHLY and CDR2 FYNNEI. The CDR3 reads CASSEGLAESYNEQFF. The DNA for the CDR3 is TGTGCCAGCAGTGAAGGTCTAGCGGAAAGCTACAATGAGCAGTTCTTC.

This clone appeared a few times. This chain uses TRBV19 with TRBJ1-1; TRBD1 might be the D (5 bases). The CDR3 length is 13 residues. Trimming took off 6 bases at V and 1 base at J, with 9 bases between the two ends. Germline V gene sequence: CDR1 LNHDA, CDR2 SQIVND (reference sequence). This CDR3 reads CASRDTQNTEAFF. The CDR3 DNA sequence: TGTGCCAGTAGGGACACCCAGAACACTGAAGCTTTCTTT.

The CDR3 loop reads CASSFYSATNEKLFF. The DNA for the CDR3 is TGTGCCAGCAGCTTTTATTCCGCAACTAATGAAAAACTGTTTTTT. The rearrangement links TRBV5-4 to TRBJ1-4; unclear D gene. Trimming left V 2 bases short and J 0 bases short, with 8 bases between. CDR3 length equals 15 residues. CDR1 is SGHNT and CDR2 is YYREEE in the germline V gene (reference sequence).

The V call is TRBV5-5, the J call TRBJ1-2; TRBD1 matches at 7 bases. V lost 4 bases to trimming and J lost 1 base; unmatched junction nucleotides: 7. CDR1 SGHKS and CDR2 YYEKEE come from the germline V gene (reference sequence). The CDR3 has 15 residues. The DNA for the CDR3 is TGTGCCAGCAGCCCCGCCGGGACAGTTAACTATGGCTACACCTTC. This translates into CASSPAGTVNYGYTF.

The gene calls are TRBV21-1 and TRBJ1-5. TRBV21-1 is deemed a pseudogene. The CDR3 extends over 19 amino acids. The CDR3 bases are TGTGCCAGCAGCAAAGGGGAGGGACCGAGGCGGAGCTTAAATCAGCCCCAGCATTTT. Encoded protein: CASSKGEGPRRSLNQPQHF.